This T cell receptor beta chain was captured by sequencing in a study of T cell responses to AZD1222 COVID-19 vaccine. Some clones are missing from TCRdb's copy, which holds only in-frame ones; the method was immunoSEQ multiplex PCR. Of about 130,000 clones listed, 80% to 90% are singletons. About this clone: Antigen specificity is unknown.

Germline CDR1 is MNHNS and CDR2 is SASEGT. Trimming took 3 bases from V and 6 from J, leaving 11 bases between them. The CDR3 covers 13 residues. The study, taken as a whole, reports: When two AZD1222 doses had been given, Spike-specific TCR breadth and depth rose. Reports indicate that nearly half of spike-specific TCRs are directed at unmutated variant regions.

The gene calls are TRBV6-1 and TRBJ1-2; D not certain. The origin of this receptor is an adult who received the AZD1222 COVID-19 vaccine. Sample: peripheral blood, taken 28 days after the second AZD1222 dose. CDR3 DNA: TGTGCCAGCAGTGAGGGGTTAGGAAATGGCTACACCTTC. Protein sequence: CASSEGLGNGYTF.